This TCR beta chain is from a study of blood T cell repertoires in COVID-19 (dated by TCRdb to 2020 to 2022). Concerning the study at large: The collaborator samples originated in the United States, Italy and Spain and spanned the acute and convalescent phases of COVID-19. The prospective study material was composed of cDNA or gDNA derived from T cells, B-cell-depleted T cells, or PBMCs. The dataset comprised deeply sampled blood TCRbeta repertoires from subjects exposed to, actively infected with, or recovered from COVID-19. The repertoires were released in a freely available public database intended as a resource for research on the immune response to SARS-CoV-2. Samples came from the ongoing ImmuneRACE study (first 160 participants) plus 1,254 subjects from 6 global collaborators. The sample metadata nearly always contained a de-identified subject ID, COVID-19 status, age in years and sex. Where available, HLA class I and class II types were obtained from metadata supplied by the sample provider rather than from assay-based typing.

The immunoSEQ Assay, a bias-controlled multiplex PCR, was used to amplify TCRbeta CDR3 regions from genomic DNA. Concerning the study's data processing: The number of nucleated cells in each sample was estimated from the amplification of reference gene primers within the assay. Sequence reads were collapsed and filtered to measure the absolute abundance of every unique TCRbeta CDR3 rearrangement. For each sample, productive Simpson clonality was calculated as the square root of Simpson's diversity index over productive rearrangements. Sourced from immuneACCESS, this table was stored by TCRdb with only in-frame sequences that have V and J called. A share of the clones is absent; for the studies checked, an unresolved V gene accounts for under half, and the remainder has no known explanation. V and J calls and clone size follow that table, whereas D and trimming were derived from the DNA. This sample lists 240,000 or so clones; about four fifths were detected once. The top ten hold approximately 3.5% of the sample.

Results and caveats for the whole study, not just this receptor: Clinical and demographic metadata were provided uncurated, with the amount varying by source and participant.

The CDR3, cysteine through phenylalanine, is 14 amino acids long. Of the read, only the CDR3 DNA is kept; its 42 bases are in frame from base 1. Per the germline V gene, SGHAT is the CDR1 and FQNNGV is the CDR2. Trimming leaves V shorter by 5 bases and J shorter by 10 bases, with the junction holding 11 bases beyond the gene matches. Each collaborating institution followed its own protocols to collect whole blood in K2EDTA tubes. For TCRbeta analysis, collaborators shipped samples in one of three forms: frozen whole blood, isolated PBMCs, or DNA extracted from either of those sample types. About this clone itself: Which antigen it targets is not known. No qualities accompany the bases; no much larger clone lies one base away.

The chain employs TRBV11-2 and TRBJ2-1; TRBD2 fits 7 bases in the junction. This TCR derives from a woman under 30 with acute or convalescent COVID-19. The sample taken for sequencing was peripheral blood. The sequence in DNA is TGTGCCAGCAGCCTCGGGACGGGAGGATTCGAGCAGTTCTTC. This sequence encodes CASSLGTGGFEQFF. The entire variable domain, with the stretches around the CDR3 drawn from the reference TRBV11-2 and TRBJ2-1 proteins, is EAGVAQSPRYKIIEKRQSVAFWCNPISGHATLYWYQQILGQGPKLLIQFQNNGVVDDSQLPKDRFSAERLKGVDSTLKIQPAKLEDSAVYLCASSLGTGGFEQFFGPGTRLTVL.